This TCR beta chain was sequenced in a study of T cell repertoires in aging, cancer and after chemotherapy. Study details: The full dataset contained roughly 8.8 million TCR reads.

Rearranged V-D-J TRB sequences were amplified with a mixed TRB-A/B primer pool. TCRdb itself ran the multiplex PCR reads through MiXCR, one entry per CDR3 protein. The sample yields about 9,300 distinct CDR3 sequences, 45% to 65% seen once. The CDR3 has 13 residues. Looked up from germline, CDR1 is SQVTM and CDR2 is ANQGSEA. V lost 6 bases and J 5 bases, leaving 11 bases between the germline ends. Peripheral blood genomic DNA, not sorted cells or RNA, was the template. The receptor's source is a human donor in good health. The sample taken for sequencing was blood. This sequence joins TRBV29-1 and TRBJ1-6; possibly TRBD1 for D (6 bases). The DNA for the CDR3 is TGCAGCGTACGGGACACCAATAATTCACCCCTCCACTTT. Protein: CSVRDTNNSPLHF.